One sample yielded the 21 T cell receptor beta chains listed below, sequenced in a study of blood T cell repertoires in COVID-19 (dated by TCRdb to 2020 to 2021). The protocol used for the library was the immunoSEQ multiplex PCR assay. Imported from immuneACCESS, the table was reduced by TCRdb to in-frame sequences with V and J called. These copies leave out some clones; in studies compared against another copy, an unresolved V gene accounts for under half, and the cause of the remainder is not known. The sample table records 85,000 to 90,000 clones; roughly four fifths of these occur just once. Clones ranked in the top ten supply more than 1% of the sample. The source material was peripheral blood. These receptors came from a woman of 80 years or more with acute or convalescent COVID-19.

This clone was seen only once. The chain links TRBV5-1 to TRBJ2-2; 9 bases map to TRBD1. The J segment lost 9 bases and the V segment lost 4 bases, leaving 7 bases of the junction unmatched. This CDR3 spans 14 amino acids. The germline V gene has CDR1 SGHRS and CDR2 YFSETQ. The CDR3 sequence: CASSVGTGSRELFF. CDR3 in DNA: TGCGCCAGCAGCGTCGGGACAGGGAGCCGGGAGCTGTTTTTT.

This chain uses TRBV6-5 with TRBJ2-1; perhaps TRBD1 as D (5 bases). The V end lost 7 bases, the J end lost 0 bases, and 13 bases lay between the germline ends. The CDR3 runs to 15 residues. Germline V CDR1 and CDR2: MNHEY, SVGAGI. The CDR3 loop reads CASTGALTSYNEQFF. Here the CDR3 DNA reads TGTGCCAGCACTGGGGCCCTGACCTCCTACAATGAGCAGTTCTTC.

The chain links TRBV27 to TRBJ2-7, with 10 bases aligning to TRBD1. Germline V gives CDR1 MNHEY, CDR2 SMNVEV (reference sequence). This CDR3 contains 16 residues. With V trimmed by 3 bases and J by 12 bases, 17 bases remained unmatched. The CDR3 DNA sequence: TGTGCCAGCAGTTTCGAACCGGGACAGGGGTCCCGTGAGTGGTACTTC. Its protein product is CASSFEPGQGSREWYF.

V usage is TRBV3-1 (or the pseudogene TRBV3-2) and J usage is TRBJ2-7; 8 nucleotides agree with TRBD1. Germline assignment: CDR1 LGHDT and CDR2 YNNKEL (reference sequence). After removal of 3 bases from V and 2 bases from J, the junction contained 3 bases not matched to a gene. The CDR3 sequence is 14 residues long. In DNA form, the CDR3 reads TGTGCCAGCAGCCATGGGGACAGGACCTACGAGCAGTACTTC. It encodes CASSHGDRTYEQYF.

The V call is TRBV27, the J call TRBJ1-4; the D gene is possibly TRBD1 (6 bases). Trimming took off 5 bases at V and 8 bases at J, with 21 bases between the two ends. CDR1 is MNHEY and CDR2 is SMNVEV in the germline V gene (reference sequence). The CDR3 spans 16 residues. CDR3 DNA sequence: TGTGCCAGCAGTCTAGGGTCTGGGGGCGCGAGGGAAAAACTGTTTTTT. Translating gives CASSLGSGGAREKLFF.

The V call is TRBV7-8, the J call TRBJ2-7, with 7 positions matching TRBD1. Trimming cost V 6 bases and J 7 bases; bases outside gene matches: 15. The CDR3 has 15 residues. Germline V lookup: CDR1 SGHVS, CDR2 FQNEAQ. The CDR3 nucleotides read TGTGCCAGCAGACCGATCGGGACAGACCGTAGGGAGCAGTACTTC. Translation gives CASRPIGTDRREQYF.

V and J are TRBV6-5 and TRBJ1-5; D uncertain. The CDR3 runs 15 residues. The V and J ends lost 0 bases and 0 bases respectively, with 6 bases between them. In germline, CDR1 is MNHEY, CDR2 SVGAGI. CDR3 amino acids: CASSYSFGSNQPQHF. The CDR3 region has the DNA TGTGCCAGCAGTTACTCGTTCGGTAGCAATCAGCCCCAGCATTTT.

This chain connects TRBV15 to TRBJ2-7; unclear D gene. Germline CDR1 LNHNV, CDR2 YYDKDF (reference sequence). The CDR3 length is 12 residues. Trimming took 0 bases from V and 5 from J, leaving 5 bases between them. The CDR3 bases are TGTGCCACCAGCAGAGAGACAAACGAGCAGTACTTC. This sequence encodes CATSRETNEQYF.

This clone was seen once. The chain links TRBV5-1 to TRBJ2-1, with TRBD2 as a possible D gene (5 bases). CDR1 is SGHRS and CDR2 is YFSETQ in the germline V gene. The CDR3 sequence is 14 residues long. Trimming pared 0 bases from V and 8 bases from J, leaving 12 bases between. CDR3 nucleotide sequence: TGCGCCAGCAGCTTGGGTTCCATCGGGGATGAGCAGTTCTTC. As protein: CASSLGSIGDEQFF.

CDR3 bases: TGTGCCAGCAGGCAACAGGGGACACCCCTCCACTTT. Residues: CASRQQGTPLHF. This sequence joins TRBV6-5 and TRBJ1-6, with 7 bases identical to TRBD1. This CDR3 contains 12 residues. Losses at the gene ends were 6 bases for V and 11 bases for J; bases not matched to a gene: 4. CDR1 is MNHEY, CDR2 SVGAGI, per germline.

V gene TRBV6-5 combines with J gene TRBJ2-7, with 7 bases aligning to TRBD2. The CDR3 runs 14 residues. Germline V gene data show CDR1 as MNHEY and CDR2 as SVGAGI. The trim removed 6 bases at V and 5 bases at J, leaving 10 bases unmatched. This CDR3 is CASSRDYRGNEQYF. The DNA for the CDR3 is TGTGCCAGCAGCCGGGACTACCGGGGAAACGAGCAGTACTTC.

A single count supports this clone. The gene calls are TRBV28 and TRBJ2-7; 7 positions agree with TRBD2. This CDR3 is 13 amino acids long. The germline V gene encodes CDR1 MDHEN and CDR2 SYDVKM. V lost 7 bases to trimming and J lost 2 bases; unmatched junction nucleotides: 5. CDR3 DNA sequence: TGTGCCAGCACTAGGGGAGGGGCCTACGAGCAGTACTTC. This codes for CASTRGGAYEQYF.

The rearrangement joins TRBV24-1 to TRBJ2-1; TRBD1 matches 7 bases. The germline V gene has CDR1 KGHDR and CDR2 SFDVKD. The V and J ends lost 0 bases and 2 bases, in that order; junction bases with no gene match: 0. The CDR3 covers 15 residues. The CDR3 DNA is TGTGCCACCAGTGATTTGCAGGGGGCCTACAATGAGCAGTTCTTC. Translated: CATSDLQGAYNEQFF.

This clone has more than one count but fewer than ten. The V and J genes are TRBV6-5 and TRBJ2-2; D uncertain. The germline V gene has CDR1 MNHEY and CDR2 SVGAGI. The CDR3 loop spans 15 amino acids. Trimming pared 0 bases from V and 1 base from J, leaving 6 bases between. DNA of the CDR3: TGTGCCAGCAGTTACTCGCAGGTGAACACCGGGGAGCTGTTTTTT. Translating gives CASSYSQVNTGELFF.

V usage is TRBV5-1 and J usage is TRBJ2-2; 8 bases line up with TRBD1. The CDR3 is 15 amino acids. From germline, CDR1 is SGHRS and CDR2 YFSETQ. With 0 bases clipped from V and 3 bases from J, the junction kept 1 base outside the gene matches. In nucleotides, the CDR3 is TGCGCCAGCAGCTTGGGGGGACAGGACACCGGGGAGCTGTTTTTT. This encodes CASSLGGQDTGELFF. The entire variable domain, with the rest obtained from reference TRBV5-1 and TRBJ2-2, is as follows: KAGVTQTPRYLIKTRGQQVTLSCSPISGHRSVSWYQQTPGQGLQFLFEYFSETQRNKGNFPGRFSGRQFSNSRSEMNVSTLELGDSALYLCASSLGGQDTGELFFGEGSRLTVL.

The genes are TRBV27 and TRBJ2-7, with D possibly TRBD2 on 5 matching bases. V gave up 8 bases and J gave up 6 bases, with 14 bases separating them. The CDR3 is made up of 12 amino acids. Germline V gives CDR1 MNHEY, CDR2 SMNVEV (reference sequence). CDR3 in DNA: TGTGCCAGCGGCCTCCCAGGAGGCGAGCAGTACTTC. Translated: CASGLPGGEQYF.

This chain links TRBV18 with TRBJ2-7; D possibly corresponds to TRBD2 (5 bases). Trimming cost V 2 bases and J 2 bases, with 13 bases left between them. This CDR3 has 15 residues. The germline gives CDR1 KGHSH, CDR2 LQKENI. The CDR3 reads CASSPSAVGAYEQYF. The CDR3 DNA reads TGTGCCAGCTCACCAAGTGCCGTCGGGGCCTACGAGCAGTACTTC.

This clone has a count of ten or more. V usage is TRBV11-2 and J usage is TRBJ2-1; D may be TRBD2 (6 bases). Germline V gene sequence: CDR1 SGHAT, CDR2 FQNNGV. The ends were cut back, 0 bases at V and 9 bases at J, with 9 bases in the middle. The CDR3 totals 13 residues. The CDR3 nucleotides read TGTGCCAGCAGCTTAGATCGTAGCGGTGAGCAGTTCTTC. This gives the protein CASSLDRSGEQFF. The full variable domain, its missing parts supplied by reference TRBV11-2 and TRBJ2-1, is EAGVAQSPRYKIIEKRQSVAFWCNPISGHATLYWYQQILGQGPKLLIQFQNNGVVDDSQLPKDRFSAERLKGVDSTLKIQPAKLEDSAVYLCASSLDRSGEQFFGPGTRLTVL.

The CDR3 here is CASSAGTSGPYEQYF. In DNA form, the CDR3 reads TGTGCCAGCAGCGCTGGGACTAGCGGTCCCTACGAGCAGTACTTC. V is TRBV6-5 and J is TRBJ2-7; 11 bases agree with TRBD2. Germline V CDR1 and CDR2: MNHEY, SVGAGI. V dropped 6 bases and J dropped 2; count of bases not matched to a gene: 6. The CDR3 has 15 residues.

This chain links TRBV3-1 (or the pseudogene TRBV3-2) with TRBJ1-1, with 9 bases that match TRBD1. The junction had 10 bases not matched to a gene; V was cut back by 6 bases and J by 5 bases. CDR3 size: 15 residues. CDR1 is LGHDT and CDR2 is YNNKEL in the germline V gene (reference sequence). CDR3 residues: CASRTMTGGRTEAFF. CDR3 DNA: TGTGCCAGCAGGACAATGACAGGGGGTCGGACTGAAGCTTTCTTT.

The J gene is TRBJ2-7, the V gene TRBV10-2; D might be TRBD1 (6 bases). The CDR3 extends over 13 amino acids. Looked up from germline, CDR1 is WSHSY and CDR2 is SAAADI. Trimming took off 6 bases at V and 3 bases at J, with 12 bases between the two ends. The CDR3 nucleotides are TGCGCCAGCAGACTCGGACAGAACTACGAGCAGTACTTC. Amino acid sequence: CASRLGQNYEQYF.